One sample yielded the 18 T cell receptor beta chains listed below, sequenced in a study of beta chain features in type 1 diabetes. Study-level results: The study found moderately but significantly shorter TCRB CDR3s in all four CD4+ subsets of Type 1 diabetes patients.

cDNA synthesis used the whole RNA isolate, giving expressed TCRB sequences. Using immunoSEQ multiplex PCR, the repertoire was profiled, and TCRdb retains in-frame clones only, with some absent. Of 200,000 to 300,000 clones listed, approximately 11% are singletons. No antigen has been assigned to these receptors. Sequences were obtained from naive CD4+ T cells from blood. The receptors here all came from a man aged 30-40 years with type 1 diabetes.

In this sample, this clone turned up a few times. The chain uses TRBV18 and TRBJ2-7; unclear D gene. V dropped 3 bases and J dropped 5 bases, with 14 bases sitting between them. This CDR3 is 14 amino acids long. Germline V gives CDR1 KGHSH, CDR2 LQKENI. The CDR3 nucleotides read TGTGCCAGCTCACCCCTTCAAAGGAGCCACGAGCAGTACTTC. Translation gives CASSPLQRSHEQYF.

The chain couples TRBV11-1 to TRBJ2-3, with D maybe TRBD2 (5 bases). Germline CDR1 reads SGHAT; CDR2 reads FQDESV (reference sequence). The CDR3 consists of 15 residues. V lost 2 bases and J lost 0, with 9 bases in between. As DNA, the CDR3 is TGTGCCAGCAGCTTACTACGGGGTAGCACAGATACGCAGTATTTT. It encodes CASSLLRGSTDTQYF.

This rearrangement joins TRBV5-6 to TRBJ2-3; 11 bases align to TRBD2. Per the germline V gene, CDR1 is SGHDT and CDR2 is YYEEEE. The CDR3 is 18 residues long. J lost 3 bases, V lost 4 bases, and 13 bases had no gene match. The CDR3 region is CASSNPSGGPPGTDTQYF. The CDR3 nucleotides are TGTGCCAGCAGCAACCCTAGCGGGGGGCCTCCGGGGACAGATACGCAGTATTTT.

This chain joins TRBV10-3 and TRBJ1-2, with D possibly being TRBD1 (5 bases). The ends were cut back, 3 bases at V and 1 base at J, with 9 bases in the middle. Germline V CDR1 and CDR2: ENHRY, SYGVKD. The CDR3 runs to 14 residues. CDR3 DNA: TGTGCCATCAGTGACTCCAGGGATAACTATGGCTACACCTTC. Translation: CAISDSRDNYGYTF.

This clone was seen a handful of times. The rearrangement links TRBV7-2 to TRBJ1-1; D ambiguous. Per the germline V gene, CDR1 is SGHTA and CDR2 is FQGNSA. V was cut by 4 bases and J by 7 bases, with 13 bases left in between. The CDR3 loop spans 13 amino acids. CDR3 DNA sequence: TGTGCCAGCAGCTACCAGGTTTCCGGTGAAGCTTTCTTT. Translating gives CASSYQVSGEAFF.

This clone was seen a few times. This sequence joins TRBV6-5 and TRBJ1-1; D unresolved. The germline gives CDR1 MNHEY, CDR2 SVGAGI. V lost 6 bases, J lost 13 bases, and 15 bases lay in between. The CDR3 is made up of 11 amino acids. CDR3 region: CASRSWSGIFF. CDR3 in DNA: TGTGCCAGCAGGAGCTGGAGCGGAATTTTCTTT.

This clone was seen more than once but under ten times. The rearrangement uses TRBV30 and TRBJ2-7, with D possibly matching TRBD1 (5 bases). CDR1 and CDR2 (germline): GTSNPN, SVGIG (reference sequence). The germline V and J ends were trimmed by 0 bases and 5 bases, with 26 bases remaining between them. CDR3 length equals 18 residues. The CDR3 region is CAWSVYLPQGRSFHEQYF. In DNA, the CDR3 is TGTGCCTGGAGTGTATACCTACCCCAGGGAAGGTCTTTCCACGAGCAGTACTTC. The whole variable domain, remainder taken from reference TRBV30 and TRBJ2-7, is SQTIHQWPATLVQPVGSPLSLECTVEGTSNPNLYWYRQAAGRGLQLLFYSVGIGQISSEVPQNLSASRPQDRQFILSSKKLLLSDSGFYLCAWSVYLPQGRSFHEQYFGPGTRLTVT.

There are a few counts of this clone. This chain joins TRBV28 and TRBJ1-6, with D possibly being TRBD1 (6 bases). The CDR3 sequence is 11 residues long. The germline gives CDR1 MDHEN, CDR2 SYDVKM. With 5 bases removed from V and 12 bases from J, the gap between germline ends came to 8 bases. The CDR3 spells CASSPTGPLHF. CDR3 DNA: TGTGCCAGCAGTCCGACAGGACCCCTCCACTTT.

The rearrangement uses TRBV6-5 and TRBJ1-2; D is undetermined. The CDR3 spans 13 residues. Germline loops: CDR1 MNHEY, CDR2 SVGAGI. V was clipped by 4 bases and J by 4 bases, with 10 bases between them. CDR3 DNA: TGTGCCAGCAGTTCGGCAGAGGCCTATGGCTACACCTTC. Its translation: CASSSAEAYGYTF.

The V call is TRBV19, the J call TRBJ2-3, with 7 bases fitting TRBD2. The CDR3 contains 15 residues. V lost 9 bases and J lost 1; bases outside the gene matches: 10. Looked up from germline, CDR1 is LNHDA and CDR2 is SQIVND (reference sequence). CDR3 nucleotide sequence: TGTGCCAGCTCCCGCCCCAGCGGGGGCACAGATACGCAGTATTTT. It codes for CASSRPSGGTDTQYF.

This chain uses TRBV5-4 with TRBJ2-7, with D unclear. The germline CDR1 and CDR2 sequences are SGHNT and YYREEE (reference sequence). The CDR3 loop spans 14 amino acids. V was cut by 2 bases and J by 0 bases, with 9 bases left in between. DNA of the CDR3: TGTGCCAGCAGCTTCTCAGTAAGCTCCTACGAGCAGTACTTC. Translation: CASSFSVSSYEQYF.

The rearrangement links TRBV2 to TRBJ2-2; 7 bases are a match to TRBD1. Losses at the gene ends were 8 bases for V and 0 bases for J; bases not matched to a gene: 9. The CDR3 spans 16 residues. Germline CDR1 is SNHLY and CDR2 is FYNNEI. The CDR3 is CASGTGTATNTGELFF. CDR3 coding DNA: TGTGCCAGCGGCACCGGGACAGCGACGAACACCGGGGAGCTGTTTTTT.

This clone was found a few times. The rearrangement uses TRBV30 and TRBJ1-1; tentatively, D is TRBD1 (6 bases). The germline gives CDR1 GTSNPN, CDR2 SVGIG (reference sequence). The germline V and J ends were trimmed by 8 bases and 7 bases, with 11 bases remaining between them. The CDR3 is 10 residues long. This CDR3 is CAQGRGEAFF. In DNA, the CDR3 is TGTGCCCAAGGCAGGGGTGAAGCTTTCTTT.

This clone showed up just a few times. The chain links TRBV6-5 to TRBJ2-1; possible D gene TRBD1, 6 bases. The ends were cut back, 7 bases at V and 9 bases at J, with 19 bases in the middle. CDR3 length: 14 residues. Germline V gives CDR1 MNHEY, CDR2 SVGAGI. The CDR3 DNA reads as TGTGCCAGCACTGACAGGCTCGGGGTAGGTGAGCAGTTCTTC. Translation: CASTDRLGVGEQFF.

The gene calls are TRBV29-1 and TRBJ2-1; the D gene is possibly TRBD1 (6 bases). The V gene's germline CDR1 is SQVTM and CDR2 ANQGSEA. The length of the CDR3 is 14 residues. Trimming cost V 7 bases and J 0 bases, with 13 bases left between them. DNA for the CDR3: TGCAGCGCCTACAGGGTCCTCTCCTACAATGAGCAGTTCTTC. This codes for CSAYRVLSYNEQFF.

The V gene is TRBV5-1, the J gene TRBJ2-6, with D unresolved. Trimming removed 4 bases at V and 4 bases at J, with 18 bases between. The germline V gene has CDR1 SGHRS and CDR2 YFSETQ. The CDR3 is made up of 17 amino acids. The CDR3 loop reads CASSSFTGPRGANVLTF. CDR3 nucleotide sequence: TGCGCCAGCAGCAGCTTCACCGGCCCGAGGGGGGCCAACGTCCTGACTTTC.

This clone came up a few times. CDR3 protein: CASSLNLSTRHGYTF. As DNA, the CDR3 is TGCGCCAGCAGCCTCAACCTTTCAACGAGGCATGGCTACACCTTC. The chain links TRBV4-3 to TRBJ1-2, with D unclear. V lost 4 bases and J 6 bases, leaving 18 bases between the germline ends. Germline V gene data show CDR1 as LGHNA and CDR2 as YSLEER. The CDR3 covers 15 residues.

V gene TRBV18 combines with J gene TRBJ2-1; TRBD2 agrees at 12 bases. Germline V CDR1 and CDR2: KGHSH, LQKENI. V was pared by 6 bases and J by 6 bases, with 6 bases of the junction left unmatched. CDR3 length: 15 residues. CDR3 in DNA: TGTGCCAGCTCCGTGAGGACTAGCGGGGTCAATGAGCAGTTCTTC. Translating it yields CASSVRTSGVNEQFF.